These 18 T cell receptor beta chains share one sample of origin, sequenced in a study of early T cells in non-severe SARS-CoV-2 infection. TCRdb reprocessed the 5' RACE reads with MiXCR, giving one entry per CDR3 protein. The data show approximately 67,000 distinct CDR3 sequences, approximately 10% seen once. Sequencing was performed on whole blood. The receptors were gathered from an adult who was a healthcare worker with PCR-confirmed SARS-CoV-2 infection or an uninfected control (not recorded which).

This clonotype was detected ten times or more. V is TRBV27 and J is TRBJ1-1, with D unresolved. The CDR3 extends over 14 amino acids. Per germline, CDR1 MNHEY and CDR2 SMNVEV (reference sequence). V was cut by 2 bases and J by 2 bases, with 9 bases left in between. CDR3 sequence reads: CASSLIGSNTEAFF. DNA for the CDR3: TGTGCCAGCAGTTTAATTGGCAGCAACACTGAAGCTTTCTTT.

In this sample, this clonotype turned up many times. The CDR3 bases are TGTGCCAGCAGTTACTCAGGCCCGGCGGGGGGGAGCTACGAGCAGTACTTC. As protein: CASSYSGPAGGSYEQYF. The chain employs TRBV6-5 and TRBJ2-7, with 9 positions matching TRBD2. Per germline, CDR1 MNHEY and CDR2 SVGAGI. The CDR3 is 17 amino acids. The ends lost 0 bases at V and 3 bases at J; junction bases unmatched: 9.

This clonotype was seen repeatedly, ten times or more. The chain is built from TRBV29-1 and TRBJ1-1; unclear D gene. The germline V gene encodes CDR1 SQVTM and CDR2 ANQGSEA. Trimming removed 4 bases from V and 0 bases from J, with 9 bases in between. The CDR3 contains 13 residues. As DNA, the CDR3 is TGCAGCGTTGGTAAGCCCATGAACACTGAAGCTTTCTTT. Protein sequence: CSVGKPMNTEAFF.

The rearrangement uses TRBV7-9 and TRBJ2-7, with D hard to call. The CDR3 is 12 amino acids. Trimming left V 0 bases short and J 2 bases short, with 2 bases between. Germline V gene lookup returns CDR1 SEHNR and CDR2 FQNEAQ (reference sequence). The CDR3 spells CASSLATYEQYF. CDR3 nucleotide sequence: TGTGCCAGCAGCTTAGCAACCTACGAGCAGTACTTC.

This clonotype was seen at least ten times. The CDR3 protein is CASSPDGGLFQPQHF. The CDR3 bases are TGTGCCAGTAGCCCCGACGGGGGGCTGTTTCAGCCCCAGCATTTT. The genes are TRBV19 and TRBJ1-5, with TRBD1 as a possible D gene (6 bases). This CDR3 has 15 amino acids. Germline assignment: CDR1 LNHDA and CDR2 SQIVND (reference sequence). V was trimmed by 6 bases and J by 6 bases, leaving 18 bases between them.

This clonotype was seen repeatedly, ten times or more. The chain recombines TRBV7-9 with TRBJ2-7; 7 bases align to TRBD1. With 3 bases clipped from V and 1 base from J, the junction kept 3 bases outside the gene matches. Germline V gene data show CDR1 as SEHNR and CDR2 as FQNEAQ (reference sequence). The CDR3 loop spans 14 amino acids. CDR3 amino acids: CASSFQGESYEQYF. CDR3 nucleotide sequence: TGTGCCAGCAGCTTCCAGGGGGAATCCTACGAGCAGTACTTC.

J is TRBJ2-3 and V is TRBV20-1; D might be TRBD2 (6 bases). The CDR3 spans 14 residues. Germline loops: CDR1 DFQATT, CDR2 SNEGSKA (reference sequence). The V and J ends lost 6 bases and 3 bases respectively, with 16 bases between them. The CDR3 nucleotides read TGCAGTGCCAGCGGGTTGGGGGGAACAGATACGCAGTATTTT. It codes for CSASGLGGTDTQYF.

This clonotype showed up many times. The genes are TRBV2 and TRBJ2-1; D possibly corresponds to TRBD1 (7 bases). CDR1 and CDR2 from the germline V gene are SNHLY and FYNNEI. The CDR3 totals 14 residues. Trimming removed 8 bases from V and 5 bases from J, with 16 bases in between. The DNA of the CDR3 is TGTGCCAGCCTCAGGGGGGAGTCAAACAATGAGCAGTTCTTC. Translating gives CASLRGESNNEQFF. Filled out from reference TRBV2 and TRBJ2-1, the complete variable domain reads EPEVTQTPSHQVTQMGQEVILRCVPISNHLYFYWYRQILGQKVEFLVSFYNNEISEKSEIFDDQFSVERPDGSNFTLKIRSTKLEDSAMYFCASLRGESNNEQFFGPGTRLTVL.

The V and J genes are TRBV7-2 and TRBJ1-1; D is possibly TRBD1 (6 bases). The CDR3 extends over 16 amino acids. Germline values: CDR1 SGHTA, CDR2 FQGNSA. V lost 2 bases to trimming and J lost 4 bases, with 17 bases between them. The DNA of the CDR3 is TGTGCCAGCAGCTTAAATACGGGGGGCGGATTCACTGAAGCTTTCTTT. It encodes CASSLNTGGGFTEAFF.

This clonotype occurred a few times. The V call is TRBV7-9, the J call TRBJ1-1; no clear D gene. CDR3 length: 15 residues. From germline, CDR1 is SEHNR and CDR2 FQNEAQ (reference sequence). V was trimmed by 1 base and J by 5 bases, leaving 14 bases between them. The CDR3 region has the DNA TGTGCCAGCAGCTTAGGTGGTAAATCGGTGACTGAAGCTTTCTTT. Its protein product is CASSLGGKSVTEAFF.

The table lists this clonotype with many counts. The genes are TRBV10-2 and TRBJ1-1; TRBD1 agrees at 7 bases. The junction had 9 bases not matched to a gene; V was cut back by 3 bases and J by 5 bases. CDR1 is WSHSY and CDR2 is SAAADI in the germline V gene. The CDR3 has 15 residues. DNA for the CDR3: TGCGCCAGCAGTGACCCGCAGGGGGAGAGGACTGAAGCTTTCTTT. It encodes CASSDPQGERTEAFF.

This clonotype has ten or more counts. The J gene is TRBJ2-7, the V gene TRBV7-2; D may be TRBD2 (5 bases). The ends were cut back, 4 bases at V and 9 bases at J, with 16 bases in the middle. Germline V gene data show CDR1 as SGHTA and CDR2 as FQGNSA. The CDR3 extends over 13 amino acids. The CDR3 region is CASSSRVVGGQYF. CDR3 sequence (DNA): TGTGCCAGCAGCTCCCGGGTGGTCGGAGGGCAGTACTTC.

The sample holds a few counts of this clonotype. The gene calls are TRBV6-1 and TRBJ1-5; possible D gene TRBD1, 5 bases. Germline CDR1 and CDR2: MNHNS and SASEGT. Trimming took off 7 bases at V and 1 base at J, with 20 bases between the two ends. The CDR3 totals 17 residues. CDR3 loop: CASNKAFREVSNQPQHF. In nucleotides, the CDR3 is TGTGCCAGCAACAAAGCCTTCAGGGAGGTGAGCAATCAGCCCCAGCATTTT.

With respect to this clonotype: A junction boundary mismatches the germline segment, possibly from a read error. J is TRBJ2-5 and V is TRBV2; no firm D call. Germline CDR1 and CDR2: SNHLY and FYNNEI. There are 11 residues in the CDR3. The CDR3 sequence is CATSRGETQYF. The DNA of the CDR3 is TGTGCCACCAGTCGAGGAGAGACCCAGTACTTC.

The V and J genes are TRBV9 and TRBJ1-2; 8 bases line up with TRBD1. This CDR3 has 14 amino acids. CDR1 is SGDLS, CDR2 YYNGEE, per germline. J lost 4 bases, V lost 2 bases, and 4 bases had no gene match. This CDR3 reads CASSVGTGFYGYTF. In DNA, the CDR3 is TGTGCCAGCAGCGTTGGGACAGGATTCTATGGCTACACCTTC.

The genes are TRBV29-1 and TRBJ2-3; unclear D gene. Per germline, CDR1 SQVTM and CDR2 ANQGSEA. Trimming removed 7 bases at V and 9 bases at J, with 20 bases between. This CDR3 comprises 13 residues. As DNA, the CDR3 is TGCAGCGCTTACTTTGCGGCAGTCCTGACGCAGTATTTT. Residues: CSAYFAAVLTQYF.

This clonotype was seen many times. The V call is TRBV6-4, the J call TRBJ2-3; 11 bases fit TRBD2. The CDR3 is 15 amino acids. Trimming took 6 bases from V and 6 from J; bases not matched to a gene: 8. Germline lookup yields CDR1 MRHNA and CDR2 SNTAGT. CDR3 nucleotides: TGTGCCAGCAGCCTTAGCGGGGGGGCCGGGGATACGCAGTATTTT. This translates into CASSLSGGAGDTQYF.

About this clonotype itself: A junction boundary mismatches the germline segment, possibly from a read error. The V call is TRBV19, the J call TRBJ2-6; D possibly corresponds to TRBD1 (5 bases). The V gene's germline CDR1 is LNHDA and CDR2 SQIVND (reference sequence). This CDR3 is built from 16 residues. The DNA for the CDR3 is TGTGCCAGTAGGGCAGATGAACCTTCTGGGGCCAACGTCCTGACCTTC. It translates to CASRADEPSGANVLTF.